The 10 T cell receptor beta chains presented below share a single source sample, sequenced in a study of shared clonotypes between healthy human individuals. TCRdb's copy holds only in-frame clones and misses some; the assay was immunoSEQ multiplex PCR. The sample contains a few million clones, 85% to 95% of which appear only once. Sequenced: naive CD4+ T cells from PBMCs. Subset specified: CD45RA+ positively selected. These receptors all come from a man aged 18 to 30 in good health. Some clones in this sample may be carry-over from other donors' samples.

CDR3 amino acids: CASSRQLAGGWNEQFF. The CDR3 region has the DNA TGTGCCAGCAGCCGTCAACTAGCGGGAGGGTGGAATGAGCAGTTCTTC. V gene TRBV5-4 combines with J gene TRBJ2-1, with TRBD2 matching 13 bases. Germline V lookup: CDR1 SGHNT, CDR2 YYREEE (reference sequence). The CDR3 runs 16 residues. The ends lost 4 bases at V and 7 bases at J; junction bases unmatched: 8.

This clone was recorded once. This sample also contains other DNA sequences that code for the same CDR3. This rearrangement joins TRBV18 to TRBJ2-5; D call uncertain. The germline V and J ends were trimmed by 2 bases and 5 bases, with 6 bases remaining between them. The CDR3 spans 12 residues. Germline CDR1 is KGHSH and CDR2 is LQKENI. The CDR3 sequence: CASSPTLETQYF. The CDR3 nucleotides read TGTGCCAGCTCACCAACTCTGGAGACCCAGTACTTC.

This clone turned up a few times. The CDR3 region has the DNA TGTGCCAGCAGTCACGACGGCTTGGGTGAAAAACTGTTTTTT. It yields the protein CASSHDGLGEKLFF. V gene TRBV28 combines with J gene TRBJ1-4; D is undetermined. There are 14 residues in the CDR3. V was clipped by 5 bases and J by 7 bases, with 14 bases between them. From germline, CDR1 is MDHEN and CDR2 SYDVKM.

The chain combines TRBV28 with TRBJ2-7; D unresolved. The CDR3 is made up of 14 amino acids. Germline CDR1 and CDR2: MDHEN and SYDVKM. V shed 3 bases and J shed 6 bases, with 15 bases lying between them. The CDR3 DNA reads as TGTGCCAGCAGTTTGTCGCACCAGGTAGCCGAGCAGTACTTC. As protein: CASSLSHQVAEQYF.

The CDR3 sequence is CASASQGEVNEQYF. The DNA of the CDR3 is TGTGCCTCAGCAAGTCAGGGGGAAGTCAACGAGCAGTACTTC. The J gene is TRBJ2-7, the V gene TRBV2; 7 nucleotides align to TRBD1. The CDR3 is 14 residues long. CDR1 and CDR2 (germline): SNHLY, FYNNEI. The junction had 15 bases not matched to a gene; V was cut back by 11 bases and J by 5 bases. The full variable domain, with the rest looked up from reference TRBV2 and TRBJ2-7, is EPEVTQTPSHQVTQMGQEVILRCVPISNHLYFYWYRQILGQKVEFLVSFYNNEISEKSEIFDDQFSVERPDGSNFTLKIRSTKLEDSAMYFCASASQGEVNEQYFGPGTRLTVT.

Of note for this clone: Other nucleotide sequences in the sample specify the same CDR3. The rearrangement joins TRBV5-1 to TRBJ1-2, with 7 bases lining up with TRBD1. Trimming removed 3 bases from V and 4 bases from J; junction bases left unmatched: 3. The germline V gene has CDR1 SGHRS and CDR2 YFSETQ. The CDR3 runs 13 residues. The CDR3 coding sequence is TGCGCCAGCAGCTCGGGACAGCTCTATGGCTACACCTTC. It encodes CASSSGQLYGYTF.

The chain carries TRBV12-5 and TRBJ2-7; TRBD2 aligns across 14 bases. V lost 5 bases to trimming and J lost 2 bases; unmatched junction nucleotides: 8. CDR1 LGHNT and CDR2 FRNRAP come from the germline V gene. The CDR3 extends over 17 amino acids. CDR3 in amino acids: CASGLSTSGRAPYEQYF. The CDR3 coding sequence is TGTGCTAGTGGTCTCTCGACTAGCGGGAGGGCCCCCTACGAGCAGTACTTC.

The rearrangement uses TRBV5-4 and TRBJ1-2; the D gene is possibly TRBD1 (6 bases). Trimming stripped 2 bases from V and 3 bases from J, with 17 bases between. The CDR3 is 16 residues long. Germline loops: CDR1 SGHNT, CDR2 YYREEE (reference sequence). The CDR3 loop is CASSLDSEGVYYGYTF. In DNA, the CDR3 is TGTGCCAGCAGCTTAGACTCCGAGGGGGTTTACTATGGCTACACCTTC.

In this sample, this clone turned up once. V gene TRBV20-1 combines with J gene TRBJ2-3; 8 bases are shared with TRBD2. The CDR3 extends over 11 amino acids. In germline, CDR1 is DFQATT, CDR2 SNEGSKA (reference sequence). V shed 8 bases and J 6 bases; nucleotides not matched to a gene: 4. CDR3 region: CSPRGGDTQYF. CDR3 in DNA: TGCAGTCCCCGGGGGGGGGATACGCAGTATTTT.

This chain uses TRBV7-2 with TRBJ1-1; D is possibly TRBD1 (5 bases). The CDR3 extends over 16 amino acids. Germline V lookup: CDR1 SGHTA, CDR2 FQGNSA. V dropped 2 bases and J dropped 1 base, with 14 bases sitting between them. DNA for the CDR3: TGTGCCAGCAGCTTACAGGGAGCCCGATCGAACACTGAAGCTTTCTTT. This codes for CASSLQGARSNTEAFF.